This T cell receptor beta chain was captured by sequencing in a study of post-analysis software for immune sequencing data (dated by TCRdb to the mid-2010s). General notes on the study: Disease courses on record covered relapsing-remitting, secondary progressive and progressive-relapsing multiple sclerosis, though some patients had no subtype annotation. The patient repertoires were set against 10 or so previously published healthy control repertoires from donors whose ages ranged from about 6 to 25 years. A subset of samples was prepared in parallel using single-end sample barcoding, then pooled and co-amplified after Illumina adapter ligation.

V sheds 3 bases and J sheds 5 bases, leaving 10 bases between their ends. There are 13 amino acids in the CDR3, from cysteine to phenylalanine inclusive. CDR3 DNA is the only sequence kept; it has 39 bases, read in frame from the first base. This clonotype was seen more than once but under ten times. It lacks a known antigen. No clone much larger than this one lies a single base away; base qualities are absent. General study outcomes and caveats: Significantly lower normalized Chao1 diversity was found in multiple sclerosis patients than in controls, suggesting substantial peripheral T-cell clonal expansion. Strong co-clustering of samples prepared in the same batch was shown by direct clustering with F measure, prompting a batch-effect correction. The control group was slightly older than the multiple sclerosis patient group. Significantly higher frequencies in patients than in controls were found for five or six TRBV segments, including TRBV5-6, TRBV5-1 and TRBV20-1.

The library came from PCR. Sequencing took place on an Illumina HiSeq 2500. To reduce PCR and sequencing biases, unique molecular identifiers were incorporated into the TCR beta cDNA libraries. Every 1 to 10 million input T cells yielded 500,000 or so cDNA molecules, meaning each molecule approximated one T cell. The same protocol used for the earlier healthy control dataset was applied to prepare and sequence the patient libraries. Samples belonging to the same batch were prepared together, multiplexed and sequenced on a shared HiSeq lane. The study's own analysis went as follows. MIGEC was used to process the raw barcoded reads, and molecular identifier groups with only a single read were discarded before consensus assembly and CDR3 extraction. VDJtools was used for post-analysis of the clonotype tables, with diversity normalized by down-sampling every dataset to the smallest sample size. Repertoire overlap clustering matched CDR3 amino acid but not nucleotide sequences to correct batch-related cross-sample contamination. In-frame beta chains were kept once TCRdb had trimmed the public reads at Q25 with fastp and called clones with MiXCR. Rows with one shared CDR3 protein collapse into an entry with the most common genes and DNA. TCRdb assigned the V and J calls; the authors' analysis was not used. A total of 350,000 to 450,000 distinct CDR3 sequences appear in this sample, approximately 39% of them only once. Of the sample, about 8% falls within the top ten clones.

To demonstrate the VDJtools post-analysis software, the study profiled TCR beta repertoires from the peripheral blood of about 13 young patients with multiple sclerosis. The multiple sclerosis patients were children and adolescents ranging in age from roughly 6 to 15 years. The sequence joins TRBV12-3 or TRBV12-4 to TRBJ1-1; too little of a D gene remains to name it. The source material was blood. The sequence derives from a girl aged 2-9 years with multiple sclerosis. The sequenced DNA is TGTGCCAGCAGTTTCGAGGGTTATACTGAAGCTTTCTTT. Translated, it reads CASSFEGYTEAFF.